The following is a TCR beta chain sequence with its context. Its cognate antigen has yet to be identified. No qualities accompany the bases; no much larger clone lies one base away. Taken from the germline V gene (reference sequence), the CDR1 and CDR2 loops are MNHNY and SVGAGI. V is reduced by 5 bases and J by 0 bases, leaving a spacing of 16 bases between them. The CDR3 covers 16 residues, taking in both the cysteine and the phenylalanine. Only the CDR3 part of the read is kept: 48 bases, read in frame from the first base. For the CD8 naive samples, CD45RO-negative cells were positively selected for CCR7, yielding a CD45RA+CCR7+ population from which TemRA cells were excluded. The donors were healthy, HIV-negative adults with no recently reported acute infections or vaccinations. Every donor was a Caucasian adult residing in Nashville, Tennessee, USA. Blood was obtained by leukapheresis, after which PBMCs were separated by Ficoll-Histopaque density gradient centrifugation and cryopreserved in liquid nitrogen vapor phase. Analytical flow cytometry was used to check the purity and quantity of every magnetically sorted T cell population. Genomic DNA was isolated from each sorted fraction and quantified by UV absorbance on a Nanodrop 2000c.

This entry is derived from a study of shared clonotypes between healthy human individuals (dated by TCRdb to 2018 to 2021). Regarding the study in general: A couple of women and a few men aged 18 to 49 years were included in the cohort. For each donor, CD4 naive and CD4 memory were each given three plates, CD8 naive was given two plates, and CD8 memory was given one plate. To estimate repertoire size and how much clonotype sharing occurs between individuals, the study deeply sequenced the blood TCR repertoires of a handful of healthy adults. To increase sequencing depth and limit assay-specific biases, TCR repertoire library preparation and sequencing were carried out by different laboratories using diverse techniques. Between about 0.9 and 8.9 billion PBMCs per donor were obtained by leukapheresis. Study-wide conclusions, independent of this receptor: Roughly 5.2% of naive CD4, roughly 3.5% of naive CD8, approximately 2% of memory CD4, and roughly 0.4% of memory CD8 clonotypes were shared across several donors. The genetic and exposure-history diversity represented was limited by the small number of donors. Clonotypes shared by all four sorted-subset donors showed higher generation probabilities than non-shared clonotypes. Larger estimated clonotype richness was generally found for naive subsets than for memory subsets. Pairwise subsampling indicated that sequencing depth was expected to affect the degree of clonotype sharing among donors. Even with the large sequencing depth, rarefaction of the sorted-subset datasets indicated that sequencing was incomplete. Only blood was sampled, and tissue TCR repertoires likely differ from those in blood.

Using the deep immunoSEQ assay, multiplex PCR amplified TCR CDR3 regions from genomic DNA. Extracted genomic DNA from each cell subset was spread evenly across all wells of several immunoSEQ 96-well plates, with each plate serving as a replicate. For sorted subsets, roughly 200 ng of genomic DNA, equivalent to roughly 33,000 T cell genomes, went into each replicate PCR. Purified libraries were quantified with a Qubit 3.0 fluorometer, sized on a Bioanalyzer 2100, and re-quantified with the KAPA Library Quantification kit. Each immunoSEQ 96-well plate was sequenced on its own single-read 150-cycle Illumina NextSeq 550 flow cell. The authors' pipeline ran thus. Because the immunoSEQ output held only junctional sequences and lacked quality scores, the filtering could not match the filtering applied to full-length reads. Sequences were annotated with PyIR, a Python wrapper for IgBLAST v1.9, and V/J genes and CDR3 were assigned using IMGT germline references. Reads were filtered out if the reads had weak V/J assignments (E-value above 1e-6), no CDR3, stop codons, out-of-frame junctions, or ambiguous translated residues. A V3J clonotype was defined by an identical inferred V gene, J gene, and CDR3 amino acid sequence. Percentage overlap between repertoires was computed as shared unique clonotypes divided by the size of the smaller repertoire. RTK rarefaction, the Chao1 estimator, and Recon v2.1 estimates of unobserved clonotypes were used to assess repertoire richness. For all TCRbeta clonotypes obtained by the gDNA method from four donors, generation probabilities were computed with OLGA. Sourced from immuneACCESS, this table was stored by TCRdb with only in-frame sequences that have V and J called. A share of the clones is absent; for the studies checked, an unresolved V gene accounts for under half, and the remainder has no known explanation. For V, J and clone size, that table is used; D and trimming come from the DNA. This sample has nearly 2 million clones in its table, and just under 95% of those were observed once. The ten largest clonotypes hold 1.2% of the sample.

Sequenced material: naive CD8+ T cells sorted from blood. The sample's cell subset or site label, decoded: CD45RA+CCR7+. Rearrangement joined TRBV6-6 to TRBJ2-5, with the D gene call left open. This TCR derives from a man younger than 35 in good health. This receptor has the CDR3 CASSSHSPRYQETQYF. The nucleotides are TGTGCCAGCAGTAGTCACAGCCCTCGGTACCAAGAGACCCAGTACTTC.